A single sample is the source of the 25 T cell receptor beta chains below, sequenced in a study of cytomegalovirus exposure and HLA in healthy donors. Amplification used 60 Vbeta primers and 13 Jbeta primers. The data were produced by immunoSEQ multiplex PCR, yet TCRdb's version contains in-frame clones alone and is incomplete. The sample has roughly 110,000 clones; less than 80% are singletons. Sequencing was done on a sample of PBMCs. Receptors were obtained from a man in his 60s in good health and CMV-seronegative.

This clone was observed a single time. J is TRBJ1-1 and V is TRBV5-4; D is uncertain. CDR1 is SGHNT, CDR2 YYREEE, per germline (reference sequence). The CDR3 totals 13 residues. The V and J ends lost 3 bases and 1 base respectively, with 7 bases between them. The CDR3 loop reads CASSWRANTEAFF. The CDR3 bases are TGTGCCAGCAGCTGGAGGGCGAACACTGAAGCTTTCTTT.

This clone was observed a single time. The CDR3 bases are TGTGCCAGCAGTTCCCCGGTTACTCCGGCTTTCTTT. This codes for CASSSPVTPAFF. The J gene is TRBJ1-1, the V gene TRBV6-5; D remains ambiguous. The germline gives CDR1 MNHEY, CDR2 SVGAGI. The V end lost 4 bases, the J end lost 11 bases, and 14 bases lay between the germline ends. The CDR3 loop spans 12 amino acids.

The chain combines TRBV28 with TRBJ1-2; D is ambiguous. The V end was cut by 5 bases, the J end by 4 bases, with 23 bases between. Germline V lookup: CDR1 MDHEN, CDR2 SYDVKM. The CDR3 has 17 residues. In DNA, the CDR3 is TGTGCCAGCAGTCTCCAGCCCGTCCACCCGAGGAGCTATGGCTACACCTTC. Encoded protein: CASSLQPVHPRSYGYTF.

This clone has more than one count but fewer than ten. The genes are TRBV9 and TRBJ2-3; the D gene is possibly TRBD2 (7 bases). Trimming left V 6 bases short and J 2 bases short, with 13 bases between. The CDR3 extends over 14 amino acids. The V gene's germline CDR1 is SGDLS and CDR2 YYNGEE. CDR3 loop: CASTRGGPTDTQYF. The CDR3 DNA is TGTGCCAGCACGAGGGGGGGGCCCACAGATACGCAGTATTTT.

This chain connects TRBV4-2 to TRBJ1-1; 7 positions agree with TRBD1. V lost 2 bases and J lost 2; bases outside the gene matches: 8. CDR3 length: 16 residues. Germline V gene data show CDR1 as LGHNA and CDR2 as YNFKEQ. CDR3 coding DNA: TGTGCCAGCAGCCAAAGGGCGAGACAGGGTAACACTGAAGCTTTCTTT. It translates to CASSQRARQGNTEAFF.

This clone has a handful of counts. This chain joins TRBV7-2 and TRBJ1-3; no clear D gene. CDR3 length equals 16 residues. The germline V gene encodes CDR1 SGHTA and CDR2 FQGNSA. Trimming cost V 5 bases and J 0 bases, with 14 bases left between them. CDR3 amino acids: CASSPISGNSGNTIYF. CDR3 bases: TGTGCCAGCAGCCCAATTTCCGGGAACTCTGGAAACACCATATATTTT.

The rearrangement joins TRBV2 to TRBJ1-2; 9 bases align to TRBD1. The CDR3 is 15 residues long. CDR1 and CDR2 (germline): SNHLY, FYNNEI. J lost 2 bases, V lost 7 bases, and 8 bases had no gene match. The CDR3 protein is CASKPNRGRNYGYTF. CDR3 in DNA: TGTGCCAGCAAACCTAACAGGGGGCGGAACTATGGCTACACCTTC.

This clone came up a few times. This chain links TRBV27 with TRBJ1-1; 9 nucleotides line up with TRBD1. CDR3 length equals 13 residues. The V gene end was trimmed by 6 bases and the J gene end by 5 bases; junction bases not matched to a gene: 4. From germline, CDR1 is MNHEY and CDR2 SMNVEV (reference sequence). Here the CDR3 reads CASSRDRVTEAFF. CDR3 coding DNA: TGTGCCAGCAGCCGGGACAGGGTTACTGAAGCTTTCTTT.

J is TRBJ2-6 and V is TRBV9, with D possibly being TRBD1 (6 bases). V shed 0 bases and J shed 1 base, with 11 bases lying between them. The CDR3 spans 17 residues. Germline CDR1 reads SGDLS; CDR2 reads YYNGEE. The CDR3 bases are TGTGCCAGCAGCGTAGCCCCTACAGGGTCTGGGGCCAACGTCCTGACTTTC. Translation: CASSVAPTGSGANVLTF. The full variable domain, in which reference TRBV9 and TRBJ2-6 provide the parts outside the CDR3, is DSGVTQTPKHLITATGQRVTLRCSPRSGDLSVYWYQQSLDQGLQFLIQYYNGEERAKGNILERFSAQQFPDLHSELNLSSLELGDSALYFCASSVAPTGSGANVLTFGAGSRLTVL.

Turning to this clone: Other DNA sequences within the sample encode an identical CDR3. This chain links TRBV7-9 with TRBJ2-7, with 8 positions matching TRBD1. With V trimmed by 5 bases and J by 6 bases, 3 bases remained unmatched. The CDR3 spans 12 residues. The germline V gene has CDR1 SEHNR and CDR2 FQNEAQ (reference sequence). This chain's CDR3 is CASSPQGGEQYF. Here the CDR3 DNA reads TGTGCCAGCAGCCCACAGGGGGGCGAGCAGTACTTC.

V and J are TRBV19 and TRBJ1-6, with TRBD1 as a possible D gene (5 bases). CDR3 length equals 15 residues. V lost 8 bases, J lost 3 bases, and 14 bases lay in between. The germline V gene encodes CDR1 LNHDA and CDR2 SQIVND (reference sequence). The CDR3 region is CASCTSGFYNSPLHF. DNA for the CDR3: TGTGCCAGTTGCACCTCAGGGTTCTATAATTCACCCCTCCACTTT. The complete variable domain, with remaining parts taken from reference TRBV19 and TRBJ1-6, reads DGGITQSPKYLFRKEGQNVTLSCEQNLNHDAMYWYRQDPGQGLRLIYYSQIVNDFQKGDIAEGYSVSREKKESFPLTVTSAQKNPTAFYLCASCTSGFYNSPLHFGNGTRLTVT.

This clone appeared a single time. The J gene is TRBJ2-1, the V gene TRBV14, with D perhaps TRBD1 (6 bases). Trimming took 0 bases from V and 3 from J, leaving 12 bases between them. The CDR3 consists of 16 residues. CDR1 is SGHDN and CDR2 is FVKESK in the germline V gene. The chain's CDR3 is CASSQEATGLYNEQFF. Here the CDR3 DNA reads TGTGCCAGCAGCCAAGAAGCGACAGGCCTCTACAATGAGCAGTTCTTC.

This rearrangement joins TRBV4-2 to TRBJ2-3, with 16 positions matching TRBD2. V lost 6 bases, J lost 4 bases, and 4 bases stayed unmatched. CDR1 and CDR2 from the germline V gene are LGHNA and YNFKEQ. The CDR3 is 16 residues long. CDR3 DNA: TGTGCCAGCAGTACTGGGACTAGCGGGGGGGCAGATACGCAGTATTTT. Its translation is CASSTGTSGGADTQYF.

V and J are TRBV7-2 and TRBJ1-3; 7 bases line up with TRBD1. Germline assignment: CDR1 SGHTA and CDR2 FQGNSA. CDR3 length equals 16 residues. V dropped 4 bases and J dropped 0; count of bases not matched to a gene: 6. CDR3 bases: TGTGCCAGCAGCTCAGGGGGTCCGGGCTCTGGAAACACCATATATTTT. This gives the protein CASSSGGPGSGNTIYF.

V gene TRBV7-7 combines with J gene TRBJ2-2; a weak D match, TRBD1 (5 bases). CDR1 is SSHAT, CDR2 FNYEAQ, per germline (reference sequence). V was clipped by 5 bases and J by 7 bases, with 20 bases between them. This CDR3 is built from 16 residues. The CDR3 coding sequence is TGTGCCAGCAGCCCCTCTTCCCGGCAGGGTGGCGGGGAGCTGTTTTTT. This translates into CASSPSSRQGGGELFF.

The V call is TRBV30, the J call TRBJ1-2; D is possibly TRBD1 (6 bases). The germline CDR1 and CDR2 sequences are GTSNPN and SVGIG (reference sequence). V was trimmed by 0 bases and J by 3 bases, leaving 11 bases between them. The CDR3 has 14 amino acids. This chain's CDR3 is CAWSVDRSYYGYTF. CDR3 nucleotide sequence: TGTGCCTGGAGTGTCGACAGGAGTTACTATGGCTACACCTTC.

The CDR3 sequence: CAISAGVLVSYNEQFF. Here the CDR3 DNA reads TGTGCCATCAGTGCGGGGGTACTCGTCTCCTACAATGAGCAGTTCTTC. V is TRBV10-3 and J is TRBJ2-1; TRBD2 might be the D (6 bases). The CDR3 spans 16 residues. Germline lookup yields CDR1 ENHRY and CDR2 SYGVKD. The V end lost 4 bases, the J end lost 0 bases, and 13 bases lay between the germline ends.

This clone showed up just a few times. The chain recombines TRBV5-1 with TRBJ1-2, with no clear D. The germline V and J ends were trimmed by 0 bases and 3 bases, with 6 bases remaining between them. CDR1 and CDR2 (germline): SGHRS, YFSETQ. This CDR3 is 13 amino acids long. CDR3 residues: CASSLGRDYGYTF. CDR3 nucleotides: TGCGCCAGCAGCTTGGGGCGGGACTATGGCTACACCTTC.

The CDR3 nucleotides are TGTGCCAGCAGCTTGGGACAGGGCCTAAGAGCTTTCTTT. This codes for CASSLGQGLRAFF. This rearrangement joins TRBV7-9 to TRBJ1-1; the match to TRBD1 covers 9 bases. Germline V gene sequence: CDR1 SEHNR, CDR2 FQNEAQ (reference sequence). The CDR3 has 13 amino acids. The V and J ends lost 3 bases and 10 bases, in that order; junction bases with no gene match: 6.

V gene TRBV6-1 combines with J gene TRBJ2-5; 12 bases match TRBD2. This CDR3 is built from 15 residues. V shed 7 bases, J shed 4 bases, and the junction held 7 bases outside the gene matches. Germline values: CDR1 MNHNS, CDR2 SASEGT. CDR3 region: CASTMTSGGPETQYF. CDR3 coding DNA: TGTGCCAGCACTATGACTAGCGGGGGCCCAGAGACCCAGTACTTC.

J is TRBJ1-2 and V is TRBV5-6, with D unclear. Germline V gives CDR1 SGHDT, CDR2 YYEEEE. The V end lost 4 bases, the J end lost 6 bases, and 13 bases lay between the germline ends. CDR3 length equals 13 residues. In nucleotides, the CDR3 is TGTGCCAGCAGCCGGAAGCCCGGAGATGGCTACACCTTC. Its protein product is CASSRKPGDGYTF.

This chain joins TRBV5-1 and TRBJ2-1; TRBD2 aligns across 8 bases. The V and J ends lost 7 bases and 1 base, in that order; junction bases with no gene match: 7. The CDR3 is 15 residues long. Germline-derived CDR1 and CDR2 are SGHRS and YFSETQ. The CDR3 is CASSGAGVSYNEQFF. The CDR3 bases are TGCGCCAGCTCGGGAGCGGGGGTTTCCTACAATGAGCAGTTCTTC.

The V and J genes are TRBV7-7 and TRBJ2-2, with a weak D call TRBD2 (6 bases). This CDR3 contains 14 residues. Trimming cost V 9 bases and J 0 bases, with 11 bases left between them. CDR1 SSHAT and CDR2 FNYEAQ come from the germline V gene (reference sequence). As DNA, the CDR3 is TGTGCCAGTTCCGGGGGACCGAACACCGGGGAGCTGTTTTTT. Amino acid sequence: CASSGGPNTGELFF.

The chain recombines TRBV5-4 with TRBJ2-7; TRBD1 might be the D (6 bases). The CDR3 sequence is 14 residues long. Trimming shortened V by 2 bases and J by 0 bases, and 9 bases separated the two germline ends. The germline V gene encodes CDR1 SGHNT and CDR2 YYREEE (reference sequence). CDR3 protein: CASSLEQGSYEQYF. The CDR3 DNA is TGTGCCAGCAGCTTAGAACAGGGCTCCTACGAGCAGTACTTC.

This chain uses TRBV28 with TRBJ1-3, with 10 bases identical to TRBD1. With V trimmed by 6 bases and J by 5 bases, 4 bases remained unmatched. This CDR3 is 14 amino acids long. The germline V gene encodes CDR1 MDHEN and CDR2 SYDVKM. The CDR3 sequence: CASSPGQGRNTIYF. The CDR3 DNA sequence: TGTGCCAGCAGCCCGGGACAGGGGAGAAACACCATATATTTT.